This T cell receptor beta chain was obtained from a study of tissue T cells after allogeneic stem cell transplantation. General study results and limits: In patients and mice, blood and spleen missed much of tissue repertoire. Across patients, clones rarely overlapped, yet motif clusters were shared tissue-specifically. This small cohort was clinically heterogeneous, and sampling depth was a limitation.

By share, this clone counts as medium-sized. Its antigen is not known. Gene names denote mouse genes. The read ends 1 residue early relative to the CDR3; the germline J gene fills the gap. Germline values: CDR1 KGHTA, CDR2 FQNQQP. This CDR3 is 13 amino acids long. Assay used: immunoSEQ multiplex PCR; TCRdb lists only in-frame clones, some missing. Of around 6,800 clones listed, approximately 35% are singletons. Time point meaning: mouse harvest day 14 after allogeneic transplant. Each mouse received 10^7 T-cell-depleted marrow cells plus 10^6 splenic CD5+ T cells by tail vein. B6 (H2b) cells into BALB/c (H2d) mice; tissues taken at day 7 or 14.

Sequenced: skin. The J gene is TRBJ2-7, the V gene TRBV23; the tabulated D call, TRBD1, remains unverified against the DNA. The origin of this receptor is a female BALB/c mouse given C57BL/6 T cells with graft-versus-host disease after an allogeneic hematopoietic cell transplant. The CDR3 spells CSSSQDRGREQYF. The sequenced part of the CDR3 DNA is TGCTCCAGCAGTCAAGACAGGGGGCGTGAACAGTAC.